This T cell receptor beta chain stems from a study of regulatory T cells in long-lasting Graves disease. This sample's time point: persistent/refractory GD, antithyroid drugs over 5 years with positive TRAb. PBMC RNA served as the TCR library source. The table lists this clonotype with many counts. Its antigen is as yet unknown. CDR1 and CDR2 from the germline V gene are MDHEN and SYDVKM. V lost 3 bases and J lost 4, with 10 bases in between. The CDR3 extends over 14 amino acids. Broader study findings: Patients whose Graves' disease persisted exhibited lower TCR diversity than those newly diagnosed.

Construction of the TCR beta libraries employed iRepertoire HTBI primers in conjunction with Arm-PCR of CDR3 regions. Each CDR3 protein gets one entry after TCRdb re-called the multiplex PCR reads with MiXCR. In the table there are about 290,000 distinct CDR3 sequences, 22% of which are singletons. The sequence came from a female donor with Graves disease. V gene TRBV28 combines with J gene TRBJ1-5; D not certain. This sample comprised peripheral blood mononuclear cells (PBMCs), obtained when the disease was refractory, from a patient treated with antithyroid drugs. In nucleotides, the CDR3 is TGTGCCAGCAGTTTTCGAGGTCTGAATCAGCCCCAGCATTTT. Residues: CASSFRGLNQPQHF.